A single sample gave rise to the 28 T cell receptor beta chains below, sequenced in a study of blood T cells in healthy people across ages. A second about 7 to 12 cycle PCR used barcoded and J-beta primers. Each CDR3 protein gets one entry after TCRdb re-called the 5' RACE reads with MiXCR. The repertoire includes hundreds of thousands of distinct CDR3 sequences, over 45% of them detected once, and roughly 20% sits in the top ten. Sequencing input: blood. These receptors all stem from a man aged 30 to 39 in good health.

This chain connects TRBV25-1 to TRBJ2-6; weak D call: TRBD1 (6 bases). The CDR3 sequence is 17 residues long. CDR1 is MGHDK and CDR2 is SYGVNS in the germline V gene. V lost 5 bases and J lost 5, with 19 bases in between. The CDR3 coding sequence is TGTGCCAGCAGTAACAATAACAGGGAACCTAGGGCCAACGTCCTGACTTTC. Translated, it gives CASSNNNREPRANVLTF.

The CDR3 DNA follows: TGTGCCAGCAGTTTAGGGACAGGGGAAAATCAGCCCCAGCATTTT. Translation gives CASSLGTGENQPQHF. This chain links TRBV12-3 or TRBV12-4 with TRBJ1-5; 9 positions match TRBD1. The CDR3 totals 15 residues. After removal of 1 base from V and 4 bases from J, the junction contained 2 bases not matched to a gene.

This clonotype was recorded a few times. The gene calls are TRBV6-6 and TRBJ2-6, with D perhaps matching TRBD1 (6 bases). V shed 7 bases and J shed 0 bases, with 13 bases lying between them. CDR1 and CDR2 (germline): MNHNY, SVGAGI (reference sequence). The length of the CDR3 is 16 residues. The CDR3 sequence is CASTRQGTSGANVLTF. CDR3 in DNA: TGTGCCAGCACCCGGCAGGGGACCTCTGGGGCCAACGTCCTGACTTTC.

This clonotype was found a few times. The CDR3 here is CSGRTDSYEQYF. The CDR3 DNA is TGCAGCGGTCGGACCGATTCCTACGAGCAGTACTTC. The chain couples TRBV29-1 to TRBJ2-7; D call uncertain. The germline V gene has CDR1 SQVTM and CDR2 ANQGSEA. Trimming removed 7 bases at V and 1 base at J, with 11 bases between. The CDR3 runs to 12 residues.

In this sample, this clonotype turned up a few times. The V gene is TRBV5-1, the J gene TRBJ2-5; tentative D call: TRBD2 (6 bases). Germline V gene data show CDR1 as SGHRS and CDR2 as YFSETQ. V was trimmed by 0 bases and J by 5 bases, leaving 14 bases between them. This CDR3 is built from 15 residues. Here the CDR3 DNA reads TGCGCCAGCAGCTTGGGGCACGGGGGTTCGGAGACCCAGTACTTC. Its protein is CASSLGHGGSETQYF.

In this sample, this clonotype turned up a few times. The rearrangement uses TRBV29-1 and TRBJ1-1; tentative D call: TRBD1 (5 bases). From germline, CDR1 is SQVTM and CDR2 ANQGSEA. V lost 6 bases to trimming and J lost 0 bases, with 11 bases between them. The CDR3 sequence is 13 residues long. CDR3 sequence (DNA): TGCAGCGTCACCGGGACGCTGAACACTGAAGCTTTCTTT. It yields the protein CSVTGTLNTEAFF.

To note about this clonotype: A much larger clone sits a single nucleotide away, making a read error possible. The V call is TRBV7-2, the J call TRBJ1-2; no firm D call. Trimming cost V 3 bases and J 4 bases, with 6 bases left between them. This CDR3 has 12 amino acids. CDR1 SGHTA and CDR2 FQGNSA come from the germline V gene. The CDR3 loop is CASSFESYGYTF. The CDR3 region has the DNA TGTGCCAGCAGCTTTGAGAGCTATGGCTACACCTTC.

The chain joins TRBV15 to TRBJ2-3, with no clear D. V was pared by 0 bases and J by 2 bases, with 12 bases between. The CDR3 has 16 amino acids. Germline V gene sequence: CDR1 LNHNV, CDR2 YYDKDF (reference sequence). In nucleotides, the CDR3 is TGTGCCACCAGCAGAGAATGGCGGTGGGTCACAGATACGCAGTATTTT. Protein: CATSREWRWVTDTQYF.

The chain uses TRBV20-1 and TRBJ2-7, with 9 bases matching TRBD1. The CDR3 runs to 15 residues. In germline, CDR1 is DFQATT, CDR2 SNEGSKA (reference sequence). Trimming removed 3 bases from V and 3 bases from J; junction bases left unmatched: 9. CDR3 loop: CSARVRDRALYEQYF. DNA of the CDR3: TGCAGTGCTAGGGTCCGGGACAGGGCCCTCTACGAGCAGTACTTC.

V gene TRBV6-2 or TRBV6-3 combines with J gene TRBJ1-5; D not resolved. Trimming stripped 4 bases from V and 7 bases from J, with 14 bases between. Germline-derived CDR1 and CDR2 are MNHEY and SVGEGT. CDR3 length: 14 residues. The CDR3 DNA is TGTGCCAGCAGTTTCCCCGGTGTAGGGCAGCCCCAGCATTTT. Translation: CASSFPGVGQPQHF.

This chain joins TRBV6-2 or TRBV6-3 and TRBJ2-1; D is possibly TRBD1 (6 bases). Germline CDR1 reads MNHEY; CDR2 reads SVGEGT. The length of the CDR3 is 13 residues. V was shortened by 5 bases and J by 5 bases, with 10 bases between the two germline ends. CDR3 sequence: CASSGTSNNEQFF. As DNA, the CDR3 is TGTGCCAGCAGTGGGACAAGCAACAATGAGCAGTTCTTC.

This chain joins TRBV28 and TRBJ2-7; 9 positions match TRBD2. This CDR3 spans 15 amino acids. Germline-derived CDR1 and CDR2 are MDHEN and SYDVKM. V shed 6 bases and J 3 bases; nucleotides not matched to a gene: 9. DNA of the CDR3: TGTGCCAGCAGGCCTAGCGGGAAAGACGTCTACGAGCAGTACTTC. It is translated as CASRPSGKDVYEQYF.

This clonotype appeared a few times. CDR3 in DNA: TGTGCCAGCAGCACAGACAGGGGAAACACCATATATTTT. Translating it yields CASSTDRGNTIYF. The rearrangement joins TRBV7-2 to TRBJ1-3; TRBD1 might be the D (6 bases). The CDR3 has 13 residues. Germline V CDR1 and CDR2: SGHTA, FQGNSA. V was cut by 5 bases and J by 4 bases, with 9 bases left in between.

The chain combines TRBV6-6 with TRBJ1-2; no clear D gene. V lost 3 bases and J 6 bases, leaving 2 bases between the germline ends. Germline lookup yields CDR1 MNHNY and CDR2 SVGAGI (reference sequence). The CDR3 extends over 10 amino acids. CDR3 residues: CASSYNGYTF. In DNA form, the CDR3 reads TGTGCCAGCAGTTATAATGGCTACACCTTC.

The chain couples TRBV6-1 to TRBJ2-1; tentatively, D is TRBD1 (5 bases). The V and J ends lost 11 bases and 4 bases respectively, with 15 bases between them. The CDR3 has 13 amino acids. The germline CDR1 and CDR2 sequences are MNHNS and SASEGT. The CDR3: CAHRERGYNEQFF. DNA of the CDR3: TGTGCCCACCGCGAAAGGGGTTACAATGAGCAGTTCTTC.

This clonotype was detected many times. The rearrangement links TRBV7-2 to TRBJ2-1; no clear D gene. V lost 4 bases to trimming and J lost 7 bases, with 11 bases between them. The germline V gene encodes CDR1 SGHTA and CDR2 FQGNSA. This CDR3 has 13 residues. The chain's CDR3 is CASSSAALNEQFF. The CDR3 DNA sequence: TGTGCCAGCAGCTCGGCAGCCCTTAATGAGCAGTTCTTC.

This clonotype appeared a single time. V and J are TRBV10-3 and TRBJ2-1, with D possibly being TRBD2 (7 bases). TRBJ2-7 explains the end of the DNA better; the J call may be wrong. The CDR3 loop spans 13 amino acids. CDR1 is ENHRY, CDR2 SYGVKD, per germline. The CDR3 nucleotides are TGTGCCATCAGTGAGGGGGGGGACAATGAGCAGTACTTC. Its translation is CAISEGGDNEQYF.

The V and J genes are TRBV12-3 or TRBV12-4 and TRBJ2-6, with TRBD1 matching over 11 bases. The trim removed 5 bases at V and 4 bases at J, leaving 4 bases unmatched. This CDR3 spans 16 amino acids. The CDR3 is CASSTGQGVGANVLTF. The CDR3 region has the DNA TGTGCCAGCAGTACGGGACAGGGGGTAGGGGCCAACGTCCTGACTTTC.

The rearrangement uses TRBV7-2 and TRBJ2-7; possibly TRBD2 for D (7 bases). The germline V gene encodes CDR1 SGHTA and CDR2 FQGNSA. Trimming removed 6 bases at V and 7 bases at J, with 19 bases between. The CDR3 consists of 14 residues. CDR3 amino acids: CASRGGGRDDEQYF. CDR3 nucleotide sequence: TGTGCCAGCAGAGGGGGGGGTAGGGATGATGAGCAGTACTTC.

CDR3 bases: TGTGCCAGCAGCCGACGACAGGGGGCGATCTACGAGCAGTACTTC. Translating it yields CASSRRQGAIYEQYF. This rearrangement joins TRBV7-2 to TRBJ2-7; 10 bases fit TRBD1. Germline V gives CDR1 SGHTA, CDR2 FQGNSA. J lost 3 bases, V lost 5 bases, and 7 bases had no gene match. The CDR3 sequence is 15 residues long.

The CDR3 DNA reads TGTGCCAGCAGCGCACGGGGACTAGGTGGCACAGATACGCAGTATTTT. Translating it yields CASSARGLGGTDTQYF. The genes are TRBV9 and TRBJ2-3, with 8 bases lining up with TRBD2. V was clipped by 3 bases and J by 1 base; unmatched bases: 7. CDR1 is SGDLS and CDR2 is YYNGEE in the germline V gene. This CDR3 spans 16 amino acids.

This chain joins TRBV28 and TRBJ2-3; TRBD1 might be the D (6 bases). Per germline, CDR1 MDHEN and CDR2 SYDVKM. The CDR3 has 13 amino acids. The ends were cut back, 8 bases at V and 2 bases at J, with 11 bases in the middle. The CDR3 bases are TGTGCCAGCGCAGGGGCATCCACAGATACGCAGTATTTT. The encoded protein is CASAGASTDTQYF.

For the CDR3, the DNA is TGCAGTGCTCGATGGAACTATGGCTACACCTTC. Amino acid sequence: CSARWNYGYTF. The chain is built from TRBV20-1 and TRBJ1-2, with D unresolved. The V gene lost 5 bases and the J gene lost 2 bases, with 6 bases spanning the gap. The CDR3 consists of 11 residues. The germline gives CDR1 DFQATT, CDR2 SNEGSKA (reference sequence).

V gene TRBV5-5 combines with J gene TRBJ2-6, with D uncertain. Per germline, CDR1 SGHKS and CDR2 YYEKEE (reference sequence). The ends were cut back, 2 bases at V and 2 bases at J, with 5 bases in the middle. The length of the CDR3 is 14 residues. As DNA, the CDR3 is TGTGCCAGCAGCTTACAGACTGGGGCCAACGTCCTGACTTTC. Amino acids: CASSLQTGANVLTF. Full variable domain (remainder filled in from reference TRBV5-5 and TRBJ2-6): DAGVTQSPTHLIKTRGQQVTLRCSPISGHKSVSWYQQVLGQGPQFIFQYYEKEERGRGNFPDRFSARQFPNYSSELNVNALLLGDSALYLCASSLQTGANVLTFGAGSRLTVL.

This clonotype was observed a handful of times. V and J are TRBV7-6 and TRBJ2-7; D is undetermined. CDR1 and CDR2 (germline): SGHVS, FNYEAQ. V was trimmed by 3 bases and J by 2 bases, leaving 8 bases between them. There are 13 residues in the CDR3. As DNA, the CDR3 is TGTGCCAGCAGCTTCAACAGTGCCTACGAGCAGTACTTC. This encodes CASSFNSAYEQYF.

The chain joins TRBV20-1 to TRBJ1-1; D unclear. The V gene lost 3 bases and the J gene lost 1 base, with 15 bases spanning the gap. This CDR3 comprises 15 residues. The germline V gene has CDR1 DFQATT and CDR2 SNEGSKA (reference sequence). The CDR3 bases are TGCAGTGCTAGGTCCCCTTACGACCAGAACACTGAAGCTTTCTTT. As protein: CSARSPYDQNTEAFF.

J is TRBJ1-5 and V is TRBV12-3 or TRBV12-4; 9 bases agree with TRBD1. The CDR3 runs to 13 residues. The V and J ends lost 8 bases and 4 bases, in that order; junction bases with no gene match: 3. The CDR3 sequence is CASGTGLNQPQHF. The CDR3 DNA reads TGTGCCAGCGGGACAGGGCTAAATCAGCCCCAGCATTTT.

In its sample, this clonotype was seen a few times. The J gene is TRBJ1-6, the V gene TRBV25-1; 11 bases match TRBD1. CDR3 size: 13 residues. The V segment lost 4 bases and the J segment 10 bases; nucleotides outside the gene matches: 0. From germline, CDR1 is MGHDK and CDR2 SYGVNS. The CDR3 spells CASSGDRGSPLHF. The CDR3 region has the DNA TGTGCCAGCAGTGGGGACAGGGGGTCACCCCTCCACTTT.